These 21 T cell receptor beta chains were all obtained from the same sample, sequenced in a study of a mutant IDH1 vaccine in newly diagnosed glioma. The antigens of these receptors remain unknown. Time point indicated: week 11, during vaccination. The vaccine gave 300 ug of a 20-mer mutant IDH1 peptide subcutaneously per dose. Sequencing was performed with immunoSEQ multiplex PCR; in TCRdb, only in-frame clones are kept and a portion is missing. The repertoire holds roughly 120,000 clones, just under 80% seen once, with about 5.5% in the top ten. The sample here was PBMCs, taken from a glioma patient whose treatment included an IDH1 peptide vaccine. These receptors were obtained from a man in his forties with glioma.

This CDR3 reads CATSPGYGYTF. The DNA of the CDR3 is TGTGCCACCTCGCCGGGGTATGGCTACACCTTC. The chain carries TRBV27 and TRBJ1-2; D is ambiguous. This CDR3 has 11 residues. CDR1 is MNHEY, CDR2 SMNVEV, per germline (reference sequence). Trimming took 10 bases from V and 5 from J, leaving 11 bases between them.

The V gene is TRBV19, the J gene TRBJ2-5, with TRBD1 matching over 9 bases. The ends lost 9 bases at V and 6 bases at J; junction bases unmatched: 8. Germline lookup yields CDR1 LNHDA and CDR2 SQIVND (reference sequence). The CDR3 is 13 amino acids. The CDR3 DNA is TGTGCCAGCGGGACAGGGATTTCGCAGACCCAGTACTTC. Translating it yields CASGTGISQTQYF.

CDR3 DNA sequence: TGTGCCAGCAGCTTAGTGGGGACTAGCGGAAAAAGGTCGTACGAGCAGTACTTC. Encoded protein: CASSLVGTSGKRSYEQYF. This rearrangement joins TRBV13 to TRBJ2-7; 11 nucleotides agree with TRBD2. Per the germline V gene, CDR1 is PRHDT and CDR2 is FYEKMQ (reference sequence). The V segment lost 1 base and the J segment 4 bases; nucleotides outside the gene matches: 12. This CDR3 has 18 amino acids.

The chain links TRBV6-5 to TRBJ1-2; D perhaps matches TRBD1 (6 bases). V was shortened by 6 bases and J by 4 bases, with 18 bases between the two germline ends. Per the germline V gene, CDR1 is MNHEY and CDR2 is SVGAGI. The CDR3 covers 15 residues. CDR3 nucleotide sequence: TGTGCCAGCAGGGATAGTGGGGGCGGCAGCTATGGCTACACCTTC. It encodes CASRDSGGGSYGYTF.

In DNA, the CDR3 is TGTGCCAGCAGTCGACAGGGGGAGAACACCGGGGAGCTGTTTTTT. It translates to CASSRQGENTGELFF. The rearrangement links TRBV6-4 to TRBJ2-2; 9 bases match TRBD1. The CDR3 totals 15 residues. The V segment lost 5 bases and the J segment 1 base; nucleotides outside the gene matches: 2. The germline gives CDR1 MRHNA, CDR2 SNTAGT.

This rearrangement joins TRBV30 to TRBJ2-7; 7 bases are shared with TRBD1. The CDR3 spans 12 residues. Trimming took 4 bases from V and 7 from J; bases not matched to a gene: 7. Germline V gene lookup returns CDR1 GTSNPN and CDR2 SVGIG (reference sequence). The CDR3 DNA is TGTGCCTGGACACAGGGGTGGGATGAGCAGTACTTC. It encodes CAWTQGWDEQYF.

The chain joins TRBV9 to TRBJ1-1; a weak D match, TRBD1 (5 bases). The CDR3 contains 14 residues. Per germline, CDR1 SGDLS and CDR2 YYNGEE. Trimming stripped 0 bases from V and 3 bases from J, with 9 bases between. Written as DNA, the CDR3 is TGTGCCAGCAGCGTAGAGGGGACGGACACTGAAGCTTTCTTT. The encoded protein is CASSVEGTDTEAFF.

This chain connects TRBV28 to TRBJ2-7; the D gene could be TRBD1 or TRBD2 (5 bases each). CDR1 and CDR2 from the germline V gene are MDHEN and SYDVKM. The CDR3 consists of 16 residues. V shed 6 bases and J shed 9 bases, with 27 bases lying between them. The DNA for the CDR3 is TGTGCCAGCAGCACTACCACACCGGGACCTGGCCTACCGCAGTACTTC. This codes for CASSTTTPGPGLPQYF.

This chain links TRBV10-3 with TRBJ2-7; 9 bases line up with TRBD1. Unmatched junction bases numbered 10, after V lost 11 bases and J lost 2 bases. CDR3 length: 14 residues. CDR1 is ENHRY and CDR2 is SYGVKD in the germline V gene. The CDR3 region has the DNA TGTGCCGTGATACAGGGGGCGCCCACCTACGAGCAGTACTTC. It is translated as CAVIQGAPTYEQYF.

CDR3 coding DNA: TGCGCCAGCAGCCTCTTACAAGACGCGGAGACCCAGTACTTC. Amino acids: CASSLLQDAETQYF. The J gene is TRBJ2-5, the V gene TRBV5-1; D not resolved. Trimming left V 4 bases short and J 5 bases short, with 15 bases between. This CDR3 has 14 amino acids. Per the germline V gene, CDR1 is SGHRS and CDR2 is YFSETQ.

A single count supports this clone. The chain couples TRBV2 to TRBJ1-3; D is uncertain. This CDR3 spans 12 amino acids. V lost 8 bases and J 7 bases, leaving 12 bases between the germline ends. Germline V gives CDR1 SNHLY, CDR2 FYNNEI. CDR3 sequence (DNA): TGTGCCAGCGGAAGGGCAAGCAACACCATATATTTT. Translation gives CASGRASNTIYF.

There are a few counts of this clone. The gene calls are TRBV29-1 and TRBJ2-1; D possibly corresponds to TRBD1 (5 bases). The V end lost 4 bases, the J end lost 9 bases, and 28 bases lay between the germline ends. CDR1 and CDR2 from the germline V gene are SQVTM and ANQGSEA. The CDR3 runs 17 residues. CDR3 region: CSVVGLGEDTGQPEQFF. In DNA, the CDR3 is TGCAGCGTTGTCGGTCTTGGTGAGGATACAGGACAACCTGAGCAGTTCTTC.

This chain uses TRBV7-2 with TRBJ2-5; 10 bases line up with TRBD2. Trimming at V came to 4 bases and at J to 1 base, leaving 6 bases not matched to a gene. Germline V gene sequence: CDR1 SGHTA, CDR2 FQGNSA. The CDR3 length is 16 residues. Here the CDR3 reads CASSSGTSVSQETQYF. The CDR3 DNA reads TGTGCCAGCAGCTCCGGGACTAGCGTTTCCCAAGAGACCCAGTACTTC.

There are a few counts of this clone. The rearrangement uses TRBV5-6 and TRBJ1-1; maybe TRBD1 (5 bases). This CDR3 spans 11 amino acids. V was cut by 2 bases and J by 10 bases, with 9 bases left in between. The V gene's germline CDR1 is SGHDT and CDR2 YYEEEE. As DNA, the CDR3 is TGTGCCAGCAGCTTTGGCCAGGGAGCTTTCTTT. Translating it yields CASSFGQGAFF.

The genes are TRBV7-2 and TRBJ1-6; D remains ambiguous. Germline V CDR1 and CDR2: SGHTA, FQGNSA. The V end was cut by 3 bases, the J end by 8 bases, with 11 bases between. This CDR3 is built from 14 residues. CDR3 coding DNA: TGTGCCAGCAGCTTTGGGCTGCTATATTCACCCCTCCACTTT. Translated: CASSFGLLYSPLHF.

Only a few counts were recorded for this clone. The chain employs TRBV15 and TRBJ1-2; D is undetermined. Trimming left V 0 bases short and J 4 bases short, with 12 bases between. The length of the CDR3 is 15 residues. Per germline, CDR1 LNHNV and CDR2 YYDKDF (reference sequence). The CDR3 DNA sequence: TGTGCCACCAGCAGAGAAGGGCCCGAGACCTATGGCTACACCTTC. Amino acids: CATSREGPETYGYTF.

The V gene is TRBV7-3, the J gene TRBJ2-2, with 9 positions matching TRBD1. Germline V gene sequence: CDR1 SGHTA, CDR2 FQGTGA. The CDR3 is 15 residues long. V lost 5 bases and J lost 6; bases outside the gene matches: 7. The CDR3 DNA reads TGTGCCAGCAGCCCGGGACAGGGATTTGCCGGGGAGCTGTTTTTT. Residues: CASSPGQGFAGELFF. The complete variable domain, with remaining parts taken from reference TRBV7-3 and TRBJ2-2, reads GAGVSQTPSNKVTEKGKYVELRCDPISGHTALYWYRQSLGQGPEFLIYFQGTGAADDSGLPNDRFFAVRPEGSVSTLKIQRTERGDSAVYLCASSPGQGFAGELFFGEGSRLTVL.

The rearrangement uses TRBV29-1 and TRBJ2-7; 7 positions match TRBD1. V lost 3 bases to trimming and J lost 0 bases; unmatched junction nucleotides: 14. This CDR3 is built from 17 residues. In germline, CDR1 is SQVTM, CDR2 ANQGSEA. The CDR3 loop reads CSVEVRARTGLSYEQYF. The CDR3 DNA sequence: TGCAGCGTTGAGGTTCGGGCACGGACAGGCCTCTCCTACGAGCAGTACTTC.

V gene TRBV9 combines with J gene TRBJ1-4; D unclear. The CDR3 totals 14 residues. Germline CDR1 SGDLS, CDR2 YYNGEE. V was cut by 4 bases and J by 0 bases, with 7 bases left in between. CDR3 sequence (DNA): TGTGCCAGCAGCACAGATGCAACTAATGAAAAACTGTTTTTT. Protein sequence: CASSTDATNEKLFF.

The CDR3 region has the DNA TGTGCCAGCAGCTTGACAGGGAACTCCTACAATGAGCAGTTCTTC. Its translation: CASSLTGNSYNEQFF. This chain uses TRBV7-2 with TRBJ2-1, with 7 bases that match TRBD1. This CDR3 has 15 amino acids. CDR1 and CDR2 (germline): SGHTA, FQGNSA. The trim removed 3 bases at V and 0 bases at J, leaving 2 bases unmatched.

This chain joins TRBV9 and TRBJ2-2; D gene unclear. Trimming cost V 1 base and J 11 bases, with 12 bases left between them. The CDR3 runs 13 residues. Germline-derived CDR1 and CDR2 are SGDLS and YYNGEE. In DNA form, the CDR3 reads TGTGCCAGCAGCGTAATTTTCTATGGCGAGCTGTTTTTT. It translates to CASSVIFYGELFF.